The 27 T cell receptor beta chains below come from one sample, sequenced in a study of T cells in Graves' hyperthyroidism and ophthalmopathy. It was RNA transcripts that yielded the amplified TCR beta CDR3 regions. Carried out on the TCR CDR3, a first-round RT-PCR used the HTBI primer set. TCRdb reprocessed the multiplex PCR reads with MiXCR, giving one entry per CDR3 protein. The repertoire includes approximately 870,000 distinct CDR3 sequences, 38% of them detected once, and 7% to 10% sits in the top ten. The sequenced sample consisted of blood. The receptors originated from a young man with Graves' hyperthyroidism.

CDR3 loop: CASSSDRPTYEQYF. For the CDR3, the DNA is TGTGCCAGCAGTTCCGACAGGCCTACCTACGAGCAGTACTTC. J is TRBJ2-7 and V is TRBV6-2 or TRBV6-3, with D maybe TRBD1 (6 bases). V was pared by 4 bases and J by 2 bases, with 12 bases between. The CDR3 has 14 residues. The germline V gene encodes CDR1 MNHEY and CDR2 SVGEGT.

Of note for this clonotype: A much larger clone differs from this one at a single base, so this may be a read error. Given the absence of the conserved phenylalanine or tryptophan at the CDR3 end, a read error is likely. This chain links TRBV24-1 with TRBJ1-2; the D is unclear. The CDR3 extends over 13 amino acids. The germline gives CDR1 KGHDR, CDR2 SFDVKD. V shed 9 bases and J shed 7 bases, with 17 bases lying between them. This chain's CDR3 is CATSPGRAAGYTC. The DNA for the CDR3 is TGTGCCACCTCACCTGGACGGGCGGCTGGCTACACCTGC.

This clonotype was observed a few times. CDR3 loop: CASSYSRTGPNEKLFF. The CDR3 DNA sequence: TGTGCCAGCAGTTACTCCCGGACAGGACCTAATGAAAAACTGTTTTTT. The V and J genes are TRBV6-6 and TRBJ1-4; 7 bases are a match to TRBD1. The length of the CDR3 is 16 residues. The V and J ends lost 0 bases and 3 bases, in that order; junction bases with no gene match: 4. The germline V gene has CDR1 MNHNY and CDR2 SVGAGI (reference sequence).

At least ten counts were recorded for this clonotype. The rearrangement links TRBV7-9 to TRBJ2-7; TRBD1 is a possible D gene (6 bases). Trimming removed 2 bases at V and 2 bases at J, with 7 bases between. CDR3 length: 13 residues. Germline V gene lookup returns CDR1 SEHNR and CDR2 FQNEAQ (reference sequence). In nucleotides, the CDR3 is TGTGCCAGCAGCTTACAGGGGCCCTACGAGCAGTACTTC. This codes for CASSLQGPYEQYF. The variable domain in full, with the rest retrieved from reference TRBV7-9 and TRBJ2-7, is DTGVSQNPRHKITKRGQNVTFRCDPISEHNRLYWYRQTLGQGPEFLTYFQNEAQLEKSRLLSDRFSAERPKGSFSTLEIQRTEQGDSAMYLCASSLQGPYEQYFGPGTRLTVT.

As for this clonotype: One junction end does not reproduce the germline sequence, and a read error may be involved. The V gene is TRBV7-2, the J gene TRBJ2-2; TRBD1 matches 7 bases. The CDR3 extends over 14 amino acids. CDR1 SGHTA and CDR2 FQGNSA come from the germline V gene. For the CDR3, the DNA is TGTGCCAGCAGCGGTGAACAGGGGAACGGGGAGCTGGTTTTT. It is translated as CASSGEQGNGELVF.

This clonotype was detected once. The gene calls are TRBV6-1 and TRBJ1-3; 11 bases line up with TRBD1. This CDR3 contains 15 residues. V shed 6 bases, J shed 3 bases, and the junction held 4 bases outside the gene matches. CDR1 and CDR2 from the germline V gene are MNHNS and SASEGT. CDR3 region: CASSRTGGVGNTIYF. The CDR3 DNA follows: TGTGCCAGCAGCCGGACAGGGGGCGTTGGAAACACCATATATTTT.

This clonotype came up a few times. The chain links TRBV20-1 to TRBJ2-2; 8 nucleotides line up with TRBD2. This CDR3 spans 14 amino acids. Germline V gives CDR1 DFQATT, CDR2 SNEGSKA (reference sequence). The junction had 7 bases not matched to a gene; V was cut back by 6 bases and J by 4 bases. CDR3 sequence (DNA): TGCAGTGCCGGGAGCGGGAGCGGCACCGGGGAGCTGTTTTTT. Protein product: CSAGSGSGTGELFF.

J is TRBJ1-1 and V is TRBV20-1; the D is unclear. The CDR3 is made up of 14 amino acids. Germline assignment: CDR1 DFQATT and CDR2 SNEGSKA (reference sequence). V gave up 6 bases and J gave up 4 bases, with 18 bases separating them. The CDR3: CSAQPLTGGTEAFF. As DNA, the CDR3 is TGCAGTGCCCAACCCCTGACGGGTGGCACTGAAGCTTTCTTT.

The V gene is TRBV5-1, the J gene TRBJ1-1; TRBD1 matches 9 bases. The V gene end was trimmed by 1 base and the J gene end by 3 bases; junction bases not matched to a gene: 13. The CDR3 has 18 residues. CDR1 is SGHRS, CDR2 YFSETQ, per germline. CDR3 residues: CASSLIGQGRVRHTEAFF. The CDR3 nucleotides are TGCGCCAGCAGCTTGATCGGACAGGGGCGCGTTCGACACACTGAAGCTTTCTTT. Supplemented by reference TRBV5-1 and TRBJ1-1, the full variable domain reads KAGVTQTPRYLIKTRGQQVTLSCSPISGHRSVSWYQQTPGQGLQFLFEYFSETQRNKGNFPGRFSGRQFSNSRSEMNVSTLELGDSALYLCASSLIGQGRVRHTEAFFGQGTRLTVV.

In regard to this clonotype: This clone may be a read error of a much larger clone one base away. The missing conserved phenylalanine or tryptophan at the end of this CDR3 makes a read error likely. The CDR3 reads CASRLEQGRQTEAFS. Here the CDR3 DNA reads TGTGCCAGCAGACTCGAACAGGGGCGGCAAACTGAAGCTTTCTCT. The chain couples TRBV2 to TRBJ1-1, with 7 bases aligning to TRBD1. CDR1 and CDR2 from the germline V gene are SNHLY and FYNNEI. The CDR3 totals 15 residues. J lost 5 bases, V lost 6 bases, and 12 bases had no gene match.

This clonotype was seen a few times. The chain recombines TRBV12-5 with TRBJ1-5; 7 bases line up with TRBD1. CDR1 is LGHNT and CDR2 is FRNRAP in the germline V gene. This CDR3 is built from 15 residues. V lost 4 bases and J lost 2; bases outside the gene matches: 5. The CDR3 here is CASGWTGTGNQPQHF. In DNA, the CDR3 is TGTGCTAGTGGTTGGACGGGGACAGGCAATCAGCCCCAGCATTTT. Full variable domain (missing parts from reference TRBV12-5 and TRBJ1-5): DARVTQTPRHKVTEMGQEVTMRCQPILGHNTVFWYRQTMMQGLELLAYFRNRAPLDDSGMPKDRFSAEMPDATLATLKIQPSEPRDSAVYFCASGWTGTGNQPQHFGDGTRLSIL.

In nucleotides, the CDR3 is TGCAGTGCTAGAGGAGCGGGAGGGGGAACTTGGAACACCATATATTTT. Amino acid sequence: CSARGAGGGTWNTIYF. The V call is TRBV20-1, the J call TRBJ1-3, with D possibly TRBD1 on 6 matching bases. V lost 1 base and J lost 7, with 20 bases in between. CDR1 DFQATT and CDR2 SNEGSKA come from the germline V gene (reference sequence). CDR3 size: 16 residues.

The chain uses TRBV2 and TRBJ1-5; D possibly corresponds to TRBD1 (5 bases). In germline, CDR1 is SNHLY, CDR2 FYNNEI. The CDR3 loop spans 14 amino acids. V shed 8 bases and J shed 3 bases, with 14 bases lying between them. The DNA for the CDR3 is TGTGCCAGCCGCTCTCAGGGCAACAATCAGCCCCAGCATTTT. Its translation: CASRSQGNNQPQHF.

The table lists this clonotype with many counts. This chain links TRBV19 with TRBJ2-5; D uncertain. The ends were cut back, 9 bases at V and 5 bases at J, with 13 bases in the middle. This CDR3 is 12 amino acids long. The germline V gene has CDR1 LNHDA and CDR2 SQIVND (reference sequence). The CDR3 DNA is TGTGCCAGCGTGGTCGGGCTGGAGACCCAGTACTTC. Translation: CASVVGLETQYF.

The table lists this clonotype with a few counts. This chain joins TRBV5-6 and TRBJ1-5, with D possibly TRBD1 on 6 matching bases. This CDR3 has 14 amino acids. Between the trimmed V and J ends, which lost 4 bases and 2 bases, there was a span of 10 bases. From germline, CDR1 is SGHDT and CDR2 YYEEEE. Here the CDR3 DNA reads TGTGCCAGCAGCCGAAGGACAGGCAATCAGCCCCAGCATTTT. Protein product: CASSRRTGNQPQHF.

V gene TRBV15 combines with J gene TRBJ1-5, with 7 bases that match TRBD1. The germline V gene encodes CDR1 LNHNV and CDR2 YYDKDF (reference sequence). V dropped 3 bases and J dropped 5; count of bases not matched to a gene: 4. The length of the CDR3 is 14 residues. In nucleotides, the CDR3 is TGTGCCACCAGCAGGTCAGGGGGTGATCAGCCCCAGCATTTT. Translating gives CATSRSGGDQPQHF.

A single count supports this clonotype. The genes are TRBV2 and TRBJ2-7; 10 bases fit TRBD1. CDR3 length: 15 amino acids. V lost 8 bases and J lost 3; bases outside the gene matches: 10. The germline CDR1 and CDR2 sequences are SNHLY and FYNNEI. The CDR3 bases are TGTGCCAGCTTCAGTACCGGGACAGGGGACTACGAGCAGTACTTC. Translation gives CASFSTGTGDYEQYF.

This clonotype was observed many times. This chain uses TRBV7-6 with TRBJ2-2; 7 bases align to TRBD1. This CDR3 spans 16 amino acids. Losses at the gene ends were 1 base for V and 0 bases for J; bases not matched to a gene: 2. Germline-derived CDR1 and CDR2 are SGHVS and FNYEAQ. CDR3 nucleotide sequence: TGTGCCAGCAGCTTAGGAGGGGGCACGAACACCGGGGAGCTGTTTTTT. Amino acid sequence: CASSLGGGTNTGELFF.

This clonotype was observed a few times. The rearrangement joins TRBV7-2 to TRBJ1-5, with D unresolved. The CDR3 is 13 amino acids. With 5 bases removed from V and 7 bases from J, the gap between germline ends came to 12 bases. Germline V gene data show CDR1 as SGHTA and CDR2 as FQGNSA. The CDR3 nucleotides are TGTGCCAGCAGCATGGAAACACGGCAGCCCCAGCATTTT. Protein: CASSMETRQPQHF.

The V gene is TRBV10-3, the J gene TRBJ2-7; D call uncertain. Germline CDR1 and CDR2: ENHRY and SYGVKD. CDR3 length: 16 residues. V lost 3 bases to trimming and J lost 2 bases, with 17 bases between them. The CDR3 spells CAISDPLRRWTYEQYF. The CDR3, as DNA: TGTGCCATCAGTGATCCTTTGCGGCGTTGGACCTACGAGCAGTACTTC.

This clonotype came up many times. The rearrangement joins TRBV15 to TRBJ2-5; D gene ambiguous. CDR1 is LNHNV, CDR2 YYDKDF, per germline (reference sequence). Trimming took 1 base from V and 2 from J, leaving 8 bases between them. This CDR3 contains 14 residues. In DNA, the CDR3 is TGTGCCACCAGCAGAGCCGCCGGACAAGAGACCCAGTACTTC. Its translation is CATSRAAGQETQYF.

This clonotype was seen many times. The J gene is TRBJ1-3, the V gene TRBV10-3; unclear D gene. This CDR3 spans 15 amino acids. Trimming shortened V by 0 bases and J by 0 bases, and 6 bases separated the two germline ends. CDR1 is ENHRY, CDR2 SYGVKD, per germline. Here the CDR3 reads CAISESPISGNTIYF. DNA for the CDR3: TGTGCCATCAGTGAGTCACCCATCTCTGGAAACACCATATATTTT.

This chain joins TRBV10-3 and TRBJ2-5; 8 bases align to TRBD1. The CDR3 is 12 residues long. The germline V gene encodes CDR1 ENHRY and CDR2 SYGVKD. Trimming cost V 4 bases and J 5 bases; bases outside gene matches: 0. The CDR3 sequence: CAISGDRETQYF. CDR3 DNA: TGTGCCATCAGTGGGGACAGGGAGACCCAGTACTTC.

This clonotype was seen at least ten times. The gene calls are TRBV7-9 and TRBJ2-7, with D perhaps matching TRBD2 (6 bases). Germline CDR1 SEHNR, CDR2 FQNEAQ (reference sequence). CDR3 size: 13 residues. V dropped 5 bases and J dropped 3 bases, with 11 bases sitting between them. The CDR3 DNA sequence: TGTGCCAGCAGCCCGGGGACTGACTACGAGCAGTACTTC. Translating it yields CASSPGTDYEQYF.

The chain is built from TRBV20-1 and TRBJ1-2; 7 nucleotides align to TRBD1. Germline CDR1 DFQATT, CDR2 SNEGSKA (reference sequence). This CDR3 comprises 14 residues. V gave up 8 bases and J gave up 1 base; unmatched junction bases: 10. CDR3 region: CSTSARGVNYGYTF. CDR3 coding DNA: TGCAGTACCTCGGCCAGGGGGGTTAACTATGGCTACACCTTC.

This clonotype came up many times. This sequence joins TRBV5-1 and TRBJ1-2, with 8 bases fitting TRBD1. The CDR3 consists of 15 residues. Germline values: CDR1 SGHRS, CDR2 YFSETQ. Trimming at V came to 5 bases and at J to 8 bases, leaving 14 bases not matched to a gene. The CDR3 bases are TGCGCCAGCAGGGTTACTACTGGGACAGGAGGCGGCTACACCTTC. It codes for CASRVTTGTGGGYTF.

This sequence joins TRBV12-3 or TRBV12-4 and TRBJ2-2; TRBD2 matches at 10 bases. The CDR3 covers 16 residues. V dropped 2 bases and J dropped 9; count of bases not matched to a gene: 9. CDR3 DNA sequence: TGTGCCAGCAGTTTATTCCTAGCGGGAGTTACCCGGGAGCTGTTTTTT. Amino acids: CASSLFLAGVTRELFF.